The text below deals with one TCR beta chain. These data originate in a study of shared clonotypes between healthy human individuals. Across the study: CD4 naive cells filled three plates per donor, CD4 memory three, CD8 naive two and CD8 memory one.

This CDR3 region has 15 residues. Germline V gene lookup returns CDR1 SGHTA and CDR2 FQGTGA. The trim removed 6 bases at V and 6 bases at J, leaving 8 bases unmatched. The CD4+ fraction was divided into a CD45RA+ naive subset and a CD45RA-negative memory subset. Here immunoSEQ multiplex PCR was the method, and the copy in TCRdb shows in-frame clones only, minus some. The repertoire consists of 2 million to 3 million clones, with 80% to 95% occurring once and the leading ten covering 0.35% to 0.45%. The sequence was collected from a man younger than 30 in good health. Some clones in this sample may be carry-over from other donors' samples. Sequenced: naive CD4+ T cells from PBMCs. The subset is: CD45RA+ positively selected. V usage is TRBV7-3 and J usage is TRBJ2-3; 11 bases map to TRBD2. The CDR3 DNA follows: TGTGCCAGCAGTAGACTAGCGGGAACCCCCGATACGCAGTATTTT. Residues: CASSRLAGTPDTQYF.